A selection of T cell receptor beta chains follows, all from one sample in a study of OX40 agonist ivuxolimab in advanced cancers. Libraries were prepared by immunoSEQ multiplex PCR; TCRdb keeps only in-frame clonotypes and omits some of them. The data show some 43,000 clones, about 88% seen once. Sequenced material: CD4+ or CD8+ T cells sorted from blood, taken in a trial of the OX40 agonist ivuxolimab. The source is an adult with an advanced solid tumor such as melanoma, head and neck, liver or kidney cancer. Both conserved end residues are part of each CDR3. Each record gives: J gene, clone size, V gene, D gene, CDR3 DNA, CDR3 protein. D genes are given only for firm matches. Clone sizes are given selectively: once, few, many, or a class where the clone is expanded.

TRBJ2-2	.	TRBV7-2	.	TGTGCCAGCAGCTCCCAGAGGGCCGGGGAGCTGTTTTTT	CASSSQRAGELFF
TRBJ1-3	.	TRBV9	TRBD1	TGTGCCAGCAGCGTAGGCGGGACAGGGACTGGAAACACCATATATTTT	CASSVGGTGTGNTIYF
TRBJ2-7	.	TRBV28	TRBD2	TGTGCCAGCAGTCCCCTCTGGCGGGGGGGTAGGTACGAGCAGTACTTC	CASSPLWRGGRYEQYF
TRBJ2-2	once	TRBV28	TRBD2	TGTGCCAGCAGTTTAGGGACTAGCGGGAGCACCGGGGAGCTGTTTTTT	CASSLGTSGSTGELFF
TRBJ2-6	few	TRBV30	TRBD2	TGTGCCTGGAGGCTCCTCTATCAGCGGGGTGGGTCCTCTGGGGCCAACGTCCTGACTTTC	CAWRLLYQRGGSSGANVLTF
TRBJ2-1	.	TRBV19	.	TGTGCCAGTACTCCCTCTCCCAGTCCCAATGAGCAGTTCTTC	CASTPSPSPNEQFF
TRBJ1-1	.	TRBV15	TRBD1	TGTGCCACCAGCAGCGCCTCGGAGACAGGGTTCTTT	CATSSASETGFF
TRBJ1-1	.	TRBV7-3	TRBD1	TGTGCCAGCAGACGAACGACAGGGGTGACTGAAGCTTTCTTT	CASRRTTGVTEAFF
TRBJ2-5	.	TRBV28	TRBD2	TGTGCCAGCAGTTCCCCGGGACTAGCGGGAAGCGGAGAGACCCAGTACTTC	CASSSPGLAGSGETQYF
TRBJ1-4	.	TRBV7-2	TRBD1	TGTGCCAGCAGCTCGGGACAGCCTAATGAAAAACTGTTTTTT	CASSSGQPNEKLFF
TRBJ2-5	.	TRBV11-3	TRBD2	TGTGCCAGCAGCTTGTCTGCGGGACTAGCTGCCGAGACCCAGTACTTC	CASSLSAGLAAETQYF
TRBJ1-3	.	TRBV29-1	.	TGCAGCGTTGATTCTCGGGGAAAAGGAAACACCATATATTTT	CSVDSRGKGNTIYF
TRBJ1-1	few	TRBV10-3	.	TGTGCCATCAGTCCAGGGTACATTGCTTTCTTT	CAISPGYIAFF
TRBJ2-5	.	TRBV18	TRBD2	TGTGCCAGCTCACCTTTCGGCGGGAGCGAGGAGACCCAGTACTTC	CASSPFGGSEETQYF
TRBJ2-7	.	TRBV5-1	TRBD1	TGCGCCAGCAGCTTGGCGACAGGGGGCGTCCCCGAGCAGTACTTC	CASSLATGGVPEQYF
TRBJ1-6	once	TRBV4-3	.	TGCGCCAGCAGCCAAGATACTGATTCACCCCTCCACTTT	CASSQDTDSPLHF
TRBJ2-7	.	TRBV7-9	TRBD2	TGTGCCAGCAGCTTAGGACTAGCGGGAGACGAGCAGTACTTC	CASSLGLAGDEQYF
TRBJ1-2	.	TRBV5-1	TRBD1	TGCGCCAGCAGCTTGGCAGGGGGCGAGGGCTACACCTTC	CASSLAGGEGYTF
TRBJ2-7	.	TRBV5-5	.	TGTGCCAGCAGCTCCCGGGACACGGAATCCTACGAGCAGTACTTC	CASSSRDTESYEQYF
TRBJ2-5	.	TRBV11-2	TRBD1	TGTGCCAGCAGCTTCCTTTGGACAGGGCGAGAGACCCAGTACTTC	CASSFLWTGRETQYF
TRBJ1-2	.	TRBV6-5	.	TGTGCCAGCAGAGGTTCCGCTAACTATGGCTACACCTTC	CASRGSANYGYTF
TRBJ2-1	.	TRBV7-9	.	TGTGCCAGCAGCTTCACAGGGCCCGGTGAGCAGTTCTTC	CASSFTGPGEQFF
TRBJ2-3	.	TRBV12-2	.	TGTGCAAGTCGCCTGGGACTAGCGGGAGCGGTAGATACGCAGTATTTT	CASRLGLAGAVDTQYF
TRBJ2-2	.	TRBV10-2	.	TGCGCCGCAAACCCTACTTCAGGGGTCATCACCGGGGAGCTGTTTTTT	CAANPTSGVITGELFF
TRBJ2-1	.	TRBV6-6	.	TGTGCCAGCAGCTACAGCATCCCTGGTCCCTACAATGAGCAGTTCTTC	CASSYSIPGPYNEQFF
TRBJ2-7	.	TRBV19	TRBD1	TGTGCCAGTAGCATCCGGGACAGGGGGCCTTACGAGCAGTACTTC	CASSIRDRGPYEQYF
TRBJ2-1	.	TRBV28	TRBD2	TGTGCCAGCAGTTTCCCACTAGCGGCCTACAATGAGCAGTTCTTC	CASSFPLAAYNEQFF
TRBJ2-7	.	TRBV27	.	TGTGCCAGCAGTTTCCTGAGGGCGGGATCCTACGAGCAGTACTTC	CASSFLRAGSYEQYF
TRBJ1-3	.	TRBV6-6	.	TGTGCCAGCAGTTCCGACAGCCTTAGGGGAAACACCATATATTTT	CASSSDSLRGNTIYF
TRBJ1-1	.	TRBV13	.	TGTGCCAGCGGTCCGAGACGGACTAACACTGAAGCTTTCTTT	CASGPRRTNTEAFF
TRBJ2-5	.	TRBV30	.	TGTGCCTGGGCCCGGGACCTTGGGGTCCAAGAGACCCAGTACTTC	CAWARDLGVQETQYF
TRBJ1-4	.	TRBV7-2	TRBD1	TGTGCCAGCAGCTCCGGACAGGACTCTAATGAAAAACTGTTTTTT	CASSSGQDSNEKLFF
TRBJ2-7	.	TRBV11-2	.	TGTGCCAGCAGCTTAGATCGAGGAACGTACGAGCAGTACTTC	CASSLDRGTYEQYF
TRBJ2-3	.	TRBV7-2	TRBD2	TGTGCCAGCAGCTTAAGAGGCAGGAGCGGGGGGAGCACAGATACGCAGTATTTT	CASSLRGRSGGSTDTQYF
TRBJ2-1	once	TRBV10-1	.	TGCGCCAGCAGTGATTCGACTCTTCGCGAGCAGTTCTTC	CASSDSTLREQFF
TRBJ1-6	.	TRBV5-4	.	TGTGCCAGCAGCTTGGGCCCCTCAGATGGGTCACCCCTCCACTTT	CASSLGPSDGSPLHF
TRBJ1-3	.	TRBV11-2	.	TGTGCCAGCAGCTTAGGGGAGAACACCATATATTTT	CASSLGENTIYF
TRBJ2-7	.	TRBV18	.	TGTGCCAGCTCTCTGAGAATCCTGGAGGGCCGGGTTTACGAGCAGTACTTC	CASSLRILEGRVYEQYF
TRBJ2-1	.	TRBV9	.	TGTGCCAGCAGCGTAGGGGCTGAGCAGTTCTTC	CASSVGAEQFF
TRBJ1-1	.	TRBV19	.	TGTGCCAGTAGTCCCCGGACAAACACTGAAGCTTTCTTT	CASSPRTNTEAFF
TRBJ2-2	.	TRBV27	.	TGTGCCAGCAAGAAGGGGAGCGCCTCCGGGGAGCTGTTTTTT	CASKKGSASGELFF
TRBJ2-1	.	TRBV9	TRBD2	TGTGCCAGCAGCGTAGCCGGGACTAGCGATCTGAATGAGCAGTTCTTC	CASSVAGTSDLNEQFF
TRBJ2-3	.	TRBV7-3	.	TGTGCCAGCAGCCCTTCATCCACTACGCAGTATTTT	CASSPSSTTQYF
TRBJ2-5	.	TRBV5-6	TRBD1	TGTGCCAGCAGCCGCCTACCGACAGGGTCAGAGACCCAGTACTTC	CASSRLPTGSETQYF
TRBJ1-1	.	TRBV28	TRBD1	TGTGCCAGCAGTTCCCCGACAGGGGGTCGCACTGAAGCTTTCTTT	CASSSPTGGRTEAFF
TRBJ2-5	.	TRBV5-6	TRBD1	TGTGCCAGCAGGCGACAGGGTCCAGAGACCCAGTACTTC	CASRRQGPETQYF
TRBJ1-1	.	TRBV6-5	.	TGTGCCAGCAGTTACCCGTCAGTCGGCACTGAAGCTTTCTTT	CASSYPSVGTEAFF
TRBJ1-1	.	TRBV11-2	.	TGTGCCAGCAGCTTAGTTTGGGGGATCACTGAAGCTTTCTTT	CASSLVWGITEAFF
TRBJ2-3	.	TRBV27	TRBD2	TGTGCCAGCAGTCAGGGACTAGCAAGCACAGATACGCAGTATTTT	CASSQGLASTDTQYF
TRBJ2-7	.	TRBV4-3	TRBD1	TGCGCCAGCAGCCAAGGCAGGACAGGATCCTACGAGCAGTACTTC	CASSQGRTGSYEQYF
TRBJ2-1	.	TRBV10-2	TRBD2	TGCGCCAGCAGTTGGTCTAGCGGGGATGAGCAGTTCTTC	CASSWSSGDEQFF
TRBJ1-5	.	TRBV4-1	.	TGCGCCAGCAGCCAAGACGTGGGGCAGGGTCGACAGCCCCAGCATTTT	CASSQDVGQGRQPQHF
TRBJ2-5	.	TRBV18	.	TGTGCCAGCTCCCGTGGGGCACCTCCGGAGACCCAGTACTTC	CASSRGAPPETQYF
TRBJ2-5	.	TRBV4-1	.	TGCGCCAGCAGCCAACCCATTGGGGGCACCGGAAGAGGGCGAGAGACCCAGTACTTC	CASSQPIGGTGRGRETQYF
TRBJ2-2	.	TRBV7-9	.	TGTGCCAGCAGCTTAGGTGCGCCGCGCGGGGAGCTGTTTTTT	CASSLGAPRGELFF